The 10 T cell receptor beta chains below come from one sample, sequenced in a study of T-cell memory formation after mild COVID-19. A single record per CDR3 protein comes from TCRdb applying MiXCR to the 5' RACE reads. Among 550,000 to 700,000 distinct CDR3 sequences listed, over 15% were seen once. The specimen sequenced was PBMCs or a T cell subset sorted from them (not recorded which). These receptor sequences come from an adult woman who had mild COVID-19 (a few samples of this study predate the infection). Cell type and time point are not known.

A few counts support this clonotype. V gene TRBV7-2 combines with J gene TRBJ2-1; 13 nucleotides line up with TRBD2. This CDR3 is built from 16 residues. The V gene's germline CDR1 is SGHTA and CDR2 FQGNSA. The V and J ends lost 8 bases and 3 bases, in that order; junction bases with no gene match: 7. The CDR3 coding sequence is TGTGCCAGCTCGGGACTAGCGGGATCTAACTACAATGAGCAGTTCTTC. Amino acids: CASSGLAGSNYNEQFF.

This clonotype was found a few times. The chain uses TRBV19 and TRBJ2-3, with D perhaps given as TRBD1 or TRBD2 (6 bases each). V lost 4 bases, J lost 4 bases, and 9 bases lay in between. The CDR3 totals 13 residues. Per germline, CDR1 LNHDA and CDR2 SQIVND (reference sequence). CDR3 in amino acids: CASSTGGADTQYF. CDR3 in DNA: TGTGCCAGTAGTACCGGGGGCGCAGATACGCAGTATTTT. The complete variable domain, with remaining parts taken from reference TRBV19 and TRBJ2-3, reads DGGITQSPKYLFRKEGQNVTLSCEQNLNHDAMYWYRQDPGQGLRLIYYSQIVNDFQKGDIAEGYSVSREKKESFPLTVTSAQKNPTAFYLCASSTGGADTQYFGPGTRLTVL.

The chain employs TRBV21-1 and TRBJ2-7; the table's D call TRBD1 went unverified against the DNA. TRBV21-1 is flagged as a pseudogene. The CDR3 runs to 13 residues. The CDR3 is CAVAWTEGYEQYF. The DNA of the CDR3 is TGTGCCGTTGCTTGGACAGAAGGCTACGAGCAGTACTTC.

In this sample, this clonotype turned up many times. One end of the junction is discordant with germline, which a read error may explain. This chain uses TRBV7-3 with TRBJ2-3, with TRBD1 matching over 10 bases. CDR3 size: 15 residues. CDR1 is SGHTA and CDR2 is FQGTGA in the germline V gene. DNA for the CDR3: TGCGCCAGCAGTCCCGGGACAGGGGGCACAGATACGCAGTATTTT. Translated, it gives CASSPGTGGTDTQYF.

This clonotype has just a few counts. This chain links TRBV24-1 with TRBJ2-3, with 7 nucleotides matching TRBD1. The CDR3 is made up of 15 amino acids. Per germline, CDR1 KGHDR and CDR2 SFDVKD. J gave up 5 bases and V 1 base, and 5 bases lay outside the gene matches. This CDR3 is CATSDFQGGEDTQYF. As DNA, the CDR3 is TGTGCCACCAGTGATTTCCAAGGGGGCGAAGATACGCAGTATTTT.

This clonotype was found a few times. The chain is built from TRBV7-2 and TRBJ2-1; D possibly matches TRBD1 or TRBD2 (5 bases each). The CDR3 loop spans 13 amino acids. CDR1 and CDR2 from the germline V gene are SGHTA and FQGNSA. V shed 6 bases and J shed 6 bases, with 12 bases lying between them. The CDR3 sequence: CASRIGTLNEQFF. CDR3 coding DNA: TGTGCCAGCAGAATTGGGACCCTCAATGAGCAGTTCTTC.

This clonotype was counted a few times. V is TRBV3-1 and J is TRBJ1-2, with TRBD1 matching 8 bases. J lost 7 bases, V lost 0 bases, and 4 bases had no gene match. Germline CDR1 is LGHDT and CDR2 is YNNKEL (reference sequence). The CDR3 has 14 amino acids. CDR3 residues: CASSQDPGGPGYTF. For the CDR3, the DNA is TGTGCCAGCAGCCAAGATCCAGGGGGCCCTGGCTACACCTTC.

The genes are TRBV7-8 and TRBJ2-5; 12 bases are a match to TRBD2. Germline CDR1 and CDR2: SGHVS and FQNEAQ. Trimming removed 5 bases from V and 3 bases from J; junction bases left unmatched: 4. The CDR3 is 15 residues long. The CDR3: CASSRWTSGEETQYF. The CDR3 DNA reads TGTGCCAGCAGCCGATGGACTAGCGGGGAAGAGACCCAGTACTTC.

The chain is built from TRBV15 and TRBJ2-1; a weak D match, TRBD1 (6 bases). V gave up 4 bases and J gave up 4 bases, with 14 bases separating them. The CDR3 sequence is 15 residues long. Germline V CDR1 and CDR2: LNHNV, YYDKDF (reference sequence). CDR3 amino acids: CATSKEDRAYNEQFF. The CDR3, as DNA: TGTGCCACCAGCAAAGAGGACAGAGCTTACAATGAGCAGTTCTTC.

There are a few counts of this clonotype. This chain uses TRBV29-1 with TRBJ2-7, with 7 bases identical to TRBD2. The germline V gene encodes CDR1 SQVTM and CDR2 ANQGSEA. Germline trimming cut 7 bases from V and 5 bases from J; bases unmatched to any gene: 11. The CDR3 is 13 residues long. CDR3: CSAEREAGDEQYF. The CDR3, as DNA: TGCAGCGCAGAACGGGAGGCCGGGGACGAGCAGTACTTC.